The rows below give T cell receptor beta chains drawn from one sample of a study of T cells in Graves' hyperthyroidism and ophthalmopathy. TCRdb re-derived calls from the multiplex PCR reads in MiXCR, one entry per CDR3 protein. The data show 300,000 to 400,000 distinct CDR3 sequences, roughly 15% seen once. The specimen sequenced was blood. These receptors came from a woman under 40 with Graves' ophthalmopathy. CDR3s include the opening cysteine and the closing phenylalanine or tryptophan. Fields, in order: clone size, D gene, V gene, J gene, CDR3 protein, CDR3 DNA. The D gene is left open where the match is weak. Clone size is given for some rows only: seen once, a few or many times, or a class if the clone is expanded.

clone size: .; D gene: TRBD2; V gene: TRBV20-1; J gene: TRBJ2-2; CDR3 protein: CSARALKEAGGPNTGELFF; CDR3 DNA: TGCAGTGCTAGAGCGTTGAAGGAAGCGGGGGGCCCGAACACCGGGGAGCTGTTTTTT
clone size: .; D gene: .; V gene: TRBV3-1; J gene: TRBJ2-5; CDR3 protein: CASSLTGGAGAGETQYF; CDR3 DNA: TGTGCCAGCAGCCTAACTGGTGGGGCGGGGGCCGGAGAGACCCAGTACTTC
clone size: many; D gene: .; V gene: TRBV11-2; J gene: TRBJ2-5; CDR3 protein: CASSSIKGQNQETQYF; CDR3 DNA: TGTGCCAGCAGCTCTATTAAAGGACAGAACCAAGAGACCCAGTACTTC
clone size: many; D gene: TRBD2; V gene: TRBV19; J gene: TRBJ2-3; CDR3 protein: CASSTPSGNTDTQYF; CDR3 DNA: TGTGCCAGTAGTACGCCTAGCGGTAACACAGATACGCAGTATTTT
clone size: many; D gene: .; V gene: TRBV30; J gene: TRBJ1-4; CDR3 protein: CAWSGGEFNEKLFF; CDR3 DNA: TGTGCCTGGAGTGGGGGGGAATTTAATGAAAAACTGTTTTTT
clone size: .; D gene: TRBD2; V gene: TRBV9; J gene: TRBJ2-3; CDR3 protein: CASSKLAGDSTDTQYF; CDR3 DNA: TGTGCCAGCAGTAAACTAGCGGGGGATTCCACAGATACGCAGTATTTT
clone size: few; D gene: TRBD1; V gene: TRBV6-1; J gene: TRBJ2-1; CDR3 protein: CASSEGGQGWEQFF; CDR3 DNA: TGTGCCAGCAGTGAAGGAGGACAGGGATGGGAGCAGTTCTTC
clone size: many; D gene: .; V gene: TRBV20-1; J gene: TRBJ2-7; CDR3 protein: CSAASLYEQYF; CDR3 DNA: TGCAGTGCGGCCTCACTCTACGAGCAGTACTTC
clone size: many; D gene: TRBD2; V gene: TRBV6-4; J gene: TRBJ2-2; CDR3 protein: CASSERGGTGELFF; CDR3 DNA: TGTGCCAGCAGTGAGCGGGGGGGCACCGGGGAGCTGTTTTTT
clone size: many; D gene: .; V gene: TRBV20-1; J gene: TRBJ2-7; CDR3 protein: CSASRAAYYEQYF; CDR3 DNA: TGCAGTGCCTCTAGGGCGGCTTACTACGAGCAGTACTTC
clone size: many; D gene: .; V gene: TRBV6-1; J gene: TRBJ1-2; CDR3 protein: CASSLRQVYGYTF; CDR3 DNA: TGTGCCAGCAGTCTTCGACAAGTCTATGGCTACACCTTC
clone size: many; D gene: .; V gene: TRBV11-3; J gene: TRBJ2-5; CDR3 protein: CASSHPLTQETQYF; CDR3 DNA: TGTGCCAGCAGCCATCCTCTCACACAAGAGACCCAGTACTTC
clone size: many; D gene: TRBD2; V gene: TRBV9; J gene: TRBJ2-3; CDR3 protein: CASSAFQGAGGRSTDTQYF; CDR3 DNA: TGTGCCAGCAGCGCTTTCCAAGGGGCGGGGGGGCGTAGCACAGATACGCAGTATTTT
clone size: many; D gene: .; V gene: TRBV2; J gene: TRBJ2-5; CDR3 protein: CASSEVETQYF; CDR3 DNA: TGTGCCAGCAGTGAAGTAGAGACCCAGTACTTC
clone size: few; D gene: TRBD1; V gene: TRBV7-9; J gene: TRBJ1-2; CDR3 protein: CASSLGGGAFGYTF; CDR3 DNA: TGTGCCAGCAGCTTAGGAGGGGGCGCATTCGGCTACACCTTC
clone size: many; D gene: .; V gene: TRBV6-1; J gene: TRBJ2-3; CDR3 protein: CASRTHPGAAPRDTQYF; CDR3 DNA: TGTGCCAGCAGGACCCATCCGGGGGCGGCGCCGAGGGATACGCAGTATTTT
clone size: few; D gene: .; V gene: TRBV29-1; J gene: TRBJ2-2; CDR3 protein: CSVWRKNTGELFF; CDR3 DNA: TGCAGCGTTTGGCGAAAGAACACCGGGGAGCTGTTTTTT
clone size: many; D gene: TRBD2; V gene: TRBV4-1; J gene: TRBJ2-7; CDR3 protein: CASSQVTSGVHEQYF; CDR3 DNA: TGCGCCAGCAGCCAAGTAACTAGCGGGGTCCACGAGCAGTACTTC
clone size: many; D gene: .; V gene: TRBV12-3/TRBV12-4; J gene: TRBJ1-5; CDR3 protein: CASSFNPGGFYSNQPQHF; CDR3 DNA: TGTGCCAGCAGTTTCAACCCGGGAGGATTTTATAGCAATCAGCCCCAGCATTTT
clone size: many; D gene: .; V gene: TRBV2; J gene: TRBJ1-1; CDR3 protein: CASSDDWSTEAFF; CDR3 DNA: TGTGCCAGCAGTGATGATTGGAGCACTGAAGCTTTCTTT
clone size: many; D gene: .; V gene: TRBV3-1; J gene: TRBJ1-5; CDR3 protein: CASSQGGREYQPQHF; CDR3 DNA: TGTGCCAGCAGCCAAGGGGGGAGGGAATATCAGCCCCAGCATTTT
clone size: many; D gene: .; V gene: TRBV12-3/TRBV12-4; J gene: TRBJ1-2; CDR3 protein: CASSFSGRGYTF; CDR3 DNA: TGTGCCAGCAGTTTCTCAGGGCGCGGCTACACCTTC
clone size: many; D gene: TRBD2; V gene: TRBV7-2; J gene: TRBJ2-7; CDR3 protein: CASSHTSGGSSSYEQYF; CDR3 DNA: TGTGCCAGCAGCCATACTAGCGGGGGCTCGAGCTCCTACGAGCAGTACTTC
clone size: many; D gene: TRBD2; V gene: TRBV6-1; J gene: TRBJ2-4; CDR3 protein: CASSPGTSGGPAKNIQYF; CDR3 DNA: TGTGCCAGCAGCCCCGGGACTAGCGGGGGTCCCGCCAAAAACATTCAGTACTTC
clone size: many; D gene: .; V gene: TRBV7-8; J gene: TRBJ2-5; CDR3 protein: CASSLLQGGFETQYF; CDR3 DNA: TGTGCCAGCAGCTTACTCCAGGGGGGATTTGAGACCCAGTACTTC
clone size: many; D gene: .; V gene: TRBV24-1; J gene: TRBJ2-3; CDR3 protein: CATSDPGNRADTQYF; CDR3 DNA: TGTGCCACCAGTGATCCGGGGAATCGGGCAGATACGCAGTATTTT
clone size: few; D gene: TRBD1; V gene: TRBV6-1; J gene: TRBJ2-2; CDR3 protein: CASRTYWDSTNTGELFF; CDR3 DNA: TGTGCCAGCAGGACGTATTGGGACAGTACGAACACCGGGGAGCTGTTTTTT
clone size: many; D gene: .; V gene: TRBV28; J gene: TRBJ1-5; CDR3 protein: CASSSPNQPQHF; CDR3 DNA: TGTGCCAGCAGTTCCCCCAATCAGCCCCAGCATTTT
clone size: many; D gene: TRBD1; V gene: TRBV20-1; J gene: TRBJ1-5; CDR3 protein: CSASGTGYSNQPQHF; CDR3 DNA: TGCAGTGCCTCCGGGACAGGCTATAGCAATCAGCCCCAGCATTTT
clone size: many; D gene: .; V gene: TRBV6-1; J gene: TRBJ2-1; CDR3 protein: CASSPPHNEQFF; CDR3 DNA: TGTGCCAGCAGTCCTCCGCACAATGAGCAGTTCTTC
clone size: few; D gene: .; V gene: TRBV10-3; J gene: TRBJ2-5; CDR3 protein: CAISDMLRVTKETQYF; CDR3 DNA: TGTGCCATCAGTGATATGTTGAGGGTGACTAAAGAGACCCAGTACTTC
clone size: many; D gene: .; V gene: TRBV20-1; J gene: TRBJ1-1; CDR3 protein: CSARGLNTEAFF; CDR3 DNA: TGCAGTGCTAGGGGGCTGAACACTGAAGCTTTCTTT
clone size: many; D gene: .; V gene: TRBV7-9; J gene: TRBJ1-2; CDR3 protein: CASSAVAAAPGTLYGYTF; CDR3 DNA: TGTGCCAGCAGCGCAGTCGCAGCGGCGCCCGGGACACTCTATGGCTACACCTTC
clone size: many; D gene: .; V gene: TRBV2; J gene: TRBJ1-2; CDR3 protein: CASRVVNYGYTF; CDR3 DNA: TGTGCCAGCAGGGTGGTGAACTATGGCTACACCTTC
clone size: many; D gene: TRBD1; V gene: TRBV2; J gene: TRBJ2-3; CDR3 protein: CATGQVADTQYF; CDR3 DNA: TGTGCCACGGGACAGGTCGCAGATACGCAGTATTTT
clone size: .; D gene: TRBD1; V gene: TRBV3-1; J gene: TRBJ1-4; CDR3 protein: CASSQGYSGTGLFF; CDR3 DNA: TGTGCCAGCAGCCAAGGATACTCCGGGACAGGGTTGTTTTTT
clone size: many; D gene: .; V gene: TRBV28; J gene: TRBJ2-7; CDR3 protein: CASMGVTGEQYF; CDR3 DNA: TGTGCCAGCATGGGGGTCACGGGGGAGCAGTACTTC